The clone carrying this T cell receptor (beta chain) was detected once. Its specificity is unknown. Repertoires were generated with immunoSEQ multiplex PCR, while TCRdb's copy carries only in-frame clones and drops some. The sample contains about 180,000 clones, 90% to 95% of which appear only once. The CDR3 loop spans 14 amino acids. Per the germline V gene, CDR1 is MNHEY and CDR2 is SVGEGT. Losses at the gene ends were 2 bases for V and 8 bases for J; bases not matched to a gene: 3. The data were taken from a study of T cell responses to AZD1222 COVID-19 vaccine. General study findings and limits: The donor group comprised mostly white British people and more females; the analysis possibly underestimated clonal diversity. Compared with day 0, the breadth and depth of the Spike-specific TCR repertoire rose significantly after two doses of AZD1222.

This chain uses TRBV6-2 or TRBV6-3 with TRBJ1-6; 7 nucleotides line up with TRBD1. Specimen: peripheral blood, collected 28 days after the second dose of the MenACWY control vaccine. This TCR was sampled from an adult who received the MenACWY meningococcal vaccine as a control. The CDR3 DNA is TGTGCCAGCAGTTACGGCAGGGGGTATTCACCCCTCCACTTT. It specifies CASSYGRGYSPLHF.